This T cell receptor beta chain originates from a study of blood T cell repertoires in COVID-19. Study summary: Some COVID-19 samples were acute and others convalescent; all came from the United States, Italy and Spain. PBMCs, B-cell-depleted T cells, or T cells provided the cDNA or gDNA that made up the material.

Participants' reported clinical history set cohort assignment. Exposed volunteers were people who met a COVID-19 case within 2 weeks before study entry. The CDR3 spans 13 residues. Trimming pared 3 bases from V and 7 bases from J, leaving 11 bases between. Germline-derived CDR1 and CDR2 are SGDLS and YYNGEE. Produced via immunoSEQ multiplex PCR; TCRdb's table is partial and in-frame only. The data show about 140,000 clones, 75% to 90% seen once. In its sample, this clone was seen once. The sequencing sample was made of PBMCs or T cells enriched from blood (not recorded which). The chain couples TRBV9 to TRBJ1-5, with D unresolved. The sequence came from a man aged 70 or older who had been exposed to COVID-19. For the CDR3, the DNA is TGTGCCAGCAGCGCGGTGGGAGAGCAGCCCCAGCATTTT. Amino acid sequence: CASSAVGEQPQHF.